Included here is one T cell receptor beta chain sequence, with context. Original data processing: Nucleated cell number was recorded as an estimate derived from reference gene primer amplification. The data were produced by immunoSEQ multiplex PCR, yet TCRdb's version contains in-frame clones alone and is incomplete. V and J calls and clone size follow that table, whereas D and trimming were derived from the DNA. The data hold around 180,000 clones, with roughly 77% observed a single time. Germline V gene sequence: CDR1 SGHKS, CDR2 YYEKEE (reference sequence). V was clipped by 7 bases and J by 1 base; unmatched bases: 3. There are 14 residues in the CDR3. Recruited during active infection, patients (from Seattle) were subsequently followed longitudinally. The record originates from a study of blood T cell repertoires in COVID-19. As for the study in general: Researchers got acute and convalescent COVID-19 samples from the United States, Italy and Spain. T cells, B-cell-depleted T cells, or PBMCs provided the cDNA or gDNA that served as material.

The chain is built from TRBV5-5 and TRBJ2-3; 10 bases are a match to TRBD1. The TCR was taken from a woman older than 75 with COVID-19, enrolled during active disease. Sequenced: peripheral blood. As DNA, the CDR3 is TGTGCCAGCGGAGGACAGGGGGGCACAGATACGCAGTATTTT. Its translation is CASGGQGGTDTQYF.